The next 9 T cell receptor beta chains were all read from a single sample in a study of blood T cell repertoires in COVID-19. This table comes from immunoSEQ multiplex PCR, and its TCRdb copy is limited to in-frame clones, with some not included. This table has about 220,000 clones, more than 65% appearing once. The sequenced material came from peripheral blood. These TCRs come from a woman aged 25 to 45 who had recovered from COVID-19.

This chain joins TRBV19 and TRBJ1-5; D uncertain. Trimming removed 1 base at V and 3 bases at J, with 16 bases between. The germline V gene encodes CDR1 LNHDA and CDR2 SQIVND (reference sequence). This CDR3 is 17 amino acids long. The CDR3 region has the DNA TGTGCCAGTAGTATAGTGGCCCTCCCGCCCGTCAATCAGCCCCAGCATTTT. Translation gives CASSIVALPPVNQPQHF.

This rearrangement joins TRBV7-3 to TRBJ2-1, with 7 bases lining up with TRBD2. The ends lost 5 bases at V and 8 bases at J; junction bases unmatched: 6. CDR1 is SGHTA and CDR2 is FQGTGA in the germline V gene. The CDR3 extends over 13 amino acids. CDR3 protein: CASSRDREDEQFF. The CDR3 DNA follows: TGTGCCAGCAGCCGGGACCGGGAGGATGAGCAGTTCTTC.

This chain uses TRBV24-1 with TRBJ2-3; D is unclear. This CDR3 spans 11 amino acids. CDR1 and CDR2 (germline): KGHDR, SFDVKD. V was cut by 5 bases and J by 7 bases, with 6 bases left in between. CDR3 residues: CATSGTYTQYF. CDR3 in DNA: TGTGCCACCAGTGGCACTTATACGCAGTATTTT.

J is TRBJ2-2 and V is TRBV27; 12 bases align to TRBD2. Germline loops: CDR1 MNHEY, CDR2 SMNVEV (reference sequence). The CDR3 is 18 amino acids. J lost 2 bases, V lost 1 base, and 5 bases had no gene match. The CDR3 region has the DNA TGTGCCAGCAGTTTATGGGCTAGCGGGAGGGCCAACACCGGGGAGCTGTTTTTT. This translates into CASSLWASGRANTGELFF.

This rearrangement joins TRBV7-8 to TRBJ2-7, with TRBD1 matching over 8 bases. CDR1 SGHVS and CDR2 FQNEAQ come from the germline V gene. CDR3 length: 13 amino acids. With 3 bases clipped from V and 4 bases from J, the junction kept 2 bases outside the gene matches. The CDR3 region is CASSLDRVYEQYF. As DNA, the CDR3 is TGTGCCAGCAGCTTGGACAGGGTTTACGAGCAGTACTTC. The full variable domain, in which reference TRBV7-8 and TRBJ2-7 provide the parts outside the CDR3, is GAGVSQSPRYKVAKRGQDVALRCDPISGHVSLFWYQQALGQGPEFLTYFQNEAQLDKSGLPSDRFFAERPEGSVSTLKIQRTQQEDSAVYLCASSLDRVYEQYFGPGTRLTVT.

V is TRBV6-5 and J is TRBJ1-6; tentative D call: TRBD1 (5 bases). Trimming removed 0 bases from V and 7 bases from J, with 10 bases in between. CDR1 and CDR2 from the germline V gene are MNHEY and SVGAGI. CDR3 length equals 15 residues. The CDR3 DNA reads TGTGCCAGCAGTTACTCGGGGCTGGTCAATTCACCCCTCCACTTT. Translated: CASSYSGLVNSPLHF.

The chain employs TRBV13 and TRBJ2-5, with D possibly TRBD1 on 6 matching bases. The V and J ends lost 4 bases and 7 bases respectively, with 7 bases between them. Germline V gene lookup returns CDR1 PRHDT and CDR2 FYEKMQ (reference sequence). This CDR3 contains 11 residues. The CDR3 region has the DNA TGTGCCAGCAGCTCCAGGGGGACCCAGTACTTC. Its protein is CASSSRGTQYF.

This sequence joins TRBV28 and TRBJ1-3; 10 bases are shared with TRBD1. Germline assignment: CDR1 MDHEN and CDR2 SYDVKM. The length of the CDR3 is 16 residues. V shed 4 bases and J 7 bases; nucleotides not matched to a gene: 10. CDR3 DNA: TGTGCCAGCAGTTCGCCGACAGGGGGCGAATGGAACACCATATATTTT. Its translation: CASSSPTGGEWNTIYF.

The V call is TRBV28, the J call TRBJ2-7; 8 bases agree with TRBD2. The CDR3 totals 13 residues. Germline CDR1 MDHEN, CDR2 SYDVKM. The ends lost 6 bases at V and 4 bases at J; junction bases unmatched: 5. The CDR3 loop reads CASSDGGAYEQYF. CDR3 sequence (DNA): TGTGCCAGCAGCGACGGGGGGGCGTACGAGCAGTACTTC.